A few counts support the clone carrying this TCR beta chain. CDR1 LNHDA and CDR2 SQIVND come from the germline V gene (reference sequence). The length of the CDR3 is 13 residues. Trimming removed 3 bases from V and 4 bases from J, with 7 bases in between. Clones were sequenced by immunoSEQ multiplex PCR, and TCRdb holds only the in-frame ones, with some missing. The table lists about 47,000 clones, around 70% of them singletons. These data are taken from a study of memory CD4+ T cells and cytomegalovirus serostatus. The sort gate was single viable CD3+CD4+CD8-CD45RO+ cells for memory CD4+ T cells. This chain joins TRBV19 and TRBJ1-5; D not certain. Sequencing input: memory CD4+ T cells from blood. The TCR originated in an adult in good health and CMV-seropositive. CDR3 in amino acids: CASSMESNQPQHF. The DNA for the CDR3 is TGTGCCAGTAGTATGGAGAGTAATCAGCCCCAGCATTTT.